The source of this T cell receptor beta chain is a study of cytomegalovirus exposure and HLA in healthy donors. Points on this clone: The target antigen is unknown.

Primers for the PCR totalled 60 Vbeta and 13 Jbeta. Method: immunoSEQ multiplex PCR; TCRdb's copy keeps in-frame clones and lacks some. Among around 130,000 clones, 65% to 90% were seen once, and the ten largest hold 2.5% to 3%. Study-level points and caveats: Presence/absence analyses took donor sequencing depth as roughly uniform. The analysis excluded some indistinguishable V segments, including TRBV6-2 and TRBV6-3.

Germline lookup yields CDR1 MNHEY and CDR2 SMNVEV (reference sequence). This CDR3 has 12 amino acids. Losses at the gene ends were 4 bases for V and 6 bases for J; bases not matched to a gene: 3. This sequence was found in a woman between 18 and 29 years old in good health and CMV-seropositive. The V and J genes are TRBV27 and TRBJ2-7; 7 bases map to TRBD1. What was sequenced was PBMCs. This CDR3 is CASSWAGGEQYF. CDR3 nucleotides: TGTGCCAGCAGTTGGGCAGGGGGCGAGCAGTACTTC.